The rows below give T cell receptor beta chains drawn from one sample of a study of T cell responses to AZD1222 COVID-19 vaccine. TCRdb's copy holds only in-frame clones and misses some; the assay was immunoSEQ multiplex PCR. This sample yields 120,000 or so clones, of which roughly 90% are seen a single time; approximately 8% belongs to the top ten. This material consisted of peripheral blood, taken 28 days after the second AZD1222 dose. The source of these receptors is an adult who received the AZD1222 COVID-19 vaccine. Both conserved end residues are part of each CDR3. A D gene is named only where the DNA matches it firmly. Size is stated for part of the rows, as once, few or many counts, or as a class when the clone is expanded.

>-|-|TRBV28|TRBJ1-5
CASSFGKGSGNQPQHF
TGTGCCAGCAGTTTTGGTAAGGGCTCGGGCAATCAGCCCCAGCATTTT
>-|-|TRBV28|TRBJ1-4
CASSPGGVEKLFF
TGTGCCAGCAGTCCCGGTGGGGTTGAAAAACTGTTTTTT
>-|TRBD2|TRBV5-1|TRBJ2-3
CASSLVGTSGTSTDTQYF
TGCGCCAGCAGCTTGGTTGGGACTAGCGGAACTAGCACAGATACGCAGTATTTT
>-|-|TRBV15|TRBJ1-5
CATSRGEGGAVQPQHF
TGTGCCACCAGCAGAGGCGAGGGGGGGGCGGTTCAGCCCCAGCATTTT
>-|TRBD1|TRBV5-6|TRBJ1-2
CASSQHRGYGYTF
TGTGCCAGCAGCCAACACAGGGGCTATGGCTACACCTTC
>-|-|TRBV6-5|TRBJ2-7
CASRQISSYEQYF
TGTGCCAGCAGACAGATAAGCTCCTACGAGCAGTACTTC
>-|-|TRBV29-1|TRBJ2-5
CSVDGLAGETQYF
TGCAGCGTTGATGGGCTAGCAGGAGAGACCCAGTACTTC
>-|TRBD2|TRBV7-2|TRBJ2-3
CASSDIGGGAIDTQYF
TGTGCCAGCAGCGATATCGGCGGGGGGGCGATAGATACGCAGTATTTT
>-|TRBD1|TRBV25-1|TRBJ2-7
CASSGGLTGISYEQYF
TGTGCCAGCAGTGGCGGATTGACAGGGATATCATACGAGCAGTACTTC
>-|-|TRBV2|TRBJ2-2
CASSAWRTGTGELFF
TGTGCCAGCAGTGCCTGGCGGACGGGGACCGGGGAGCTGTTTTTT
>-|-|TRBV24-1|TRBJ1-1
CATSRGTNTEAFF
TGTGCCACCAGCCGGGGGACGAACACTGAAGCTTTCTTT
>once|-|TRBV15|TRBJ2-2
CATSMTTLDTGELFF
TGTGCCACCAGCATGACCACCTTGGACACCGGGGAGCTGTTTTTT
>-|TRBD2|TRBV2|TRBJ2-3
CASRALAVTDTQYF
TGTGCCAGCAGAGCCCTAGCGGTGACAGATACGCAGTATTTT
>-|TRBD1|TRBV2|TRBJ1-2
CASSVGQGSYGYTF
TGTGCCAGCAGCGTGGGACAGGGAAGTTATGGCTACACCTTC
>-|-|TRBV5-1|TRBJ2-5
CASSVQETQYF
TGCGCCAGCAGCGTGCAAGAGACCCAGTACTTC
>-|-|TRBV5-6|TRBJ2-6
CASSLLEVMASGANVLTF
TGTGCCAGCAGCTTGCTAGAGGTTATGGCGTCTGGGGCCAACGTCCTGACTTTC
>-|TRBD1|TRBV19|TRBJ1-5
CASSIGQGVPSNQPQHF
TGTGCCAGTAGTATAGGACAGGGGGTACCCAGCAATCAGCCCCAGCATTTT
>few|-|TRBV10-2|TRBJ2-1
CASSPARRREQFF
TGCGCCAGCAGCCCCGCTCGGCGACGTGAGCAGTTCTTC
>-|-|TRBV5-8|TRBJ1-1
CASSSRELTKAFF
TGTGCCAGCAGCTCCAGGGAACTAACCAAAGCTTTCTTT
>-|-|TRBV11-2|TRBJ2-5
CASSEGTPRETQYF
TGTGCCAGCAGTGAAGGGACCCCTCGAGAGACCCAGTACTTC
>-|-|TRBV3-1/TRBV3-2|TRBJ2-3
CASSPAGPTSTDTQYF
TGTGCCAGCAGCCCCGCAGGGCCAACTAGCACAGATACGCAGTATTTT
>-|TRBD1|TRBV7-2|TRBJ2-7
CASSSTGAYEQYF
TGTGCCAGCAGCTCCACAGGGGCCTACGAGCAGTACTTC
>-|-|TRBV7-2|TRBJ1-1
CASSGRRNTEAFF
TGTGCCAGCAGCGGACGGAGGAACACTGAAGCTTTCTTT
>-|-|TRBV6-1|TRBJ1-2
CASSEAGGYNYGYTF
TGTGCCAGCAGTGAGGCCGGGGGGTACAACTATGGCTACACCTTC
>-|TRBD2|TRBV19|TRBJ2-6
CASSQRDRGGGANVLTF
TGTGCCAGTAGTCAGCGGGATAGGGGTGGTGGGGCCAACGTCCTGACTTTC
>-|TRBD2|TRBV7-6|TRBJ2-3
CASSGNSGTSGIDTQYF
TGTGCCAGCAGCGGAAACTCCGGGACTAGCGGGATAGATACGCAGTATTTT
>-|TRBD2|TRBV28|TRBJ2-1
CASSLGGWPNEQFF
TGTGCCAGCAGTTTGGGAGGGTGGCCCAATGAGCAGTTCTTC
>-|-|TRBV14|TRBJ2-1
CASSSRLVSYNEQFF
TGTGCCAGCAGCTCACGACTAGTTTCCTACAATGAGCAGTTCTTC
>-|-|TRBV28|TRBJ2-1
CASSTPRGYDEQFF
TGTGCCAGCAGTACCCCTCGGGGGTACGATGAGCAGTTCTTC
>-|-|TRBV9|TRBJ1-1
CASSVTGGLDTEAFF
TGTGCCAGCAGCGTGACGGGGGGCTTGGACACTGAAGCTTTCTTT
>-|-|TRBV7-2|TRBJ1-5
CASSGQNNQPQHF
TGTGCCAGCAGTGGACAGAACAATCAGCCCCAGCATTTT
>-|TRBD2|TRBV5-4|TRBJ2-1
CASSFPAERDVDEQFF
TGTGCCAGCAGCTTTCCCGCGGAGCGGGACGTCGATGAGCAGTTCTTC
>-|-|TRBV24-1|TRBJ2-1
CATSDHLARVGNEQFF
TGTGCCACCAGTGATCACCTAGCGAGGGTTGGGAATGAGCAGTTCTTC
>few|-|TRBV24-1|TRBJ1-2
CATSDFGGYTF
TGTGCCACCAGTGATTTCGGCGGCTACACCTTC
>-|-|TRBV28|TRBJ2-7
CASSLTGDEQYF
TGTGCCAGCAGCCTAACGGGGGACGAGCAGTACTTC
>-|TRBD1|TRBV6-5|TRBJ1-1
CASNFWDRVNTEAFF
TGTGCCAGCAACTTTTGGGACAGGGTGAACACTGAAGCTTTCTTT
>-|-|TRBV4-1|TRBJ1-3
CASSITGAGNTIYF
TGCGCCAGCAGCATAACAGGAGCTGGAAACACCATATATTTT
>-|-|TRBV5-8|TRBJ1-6
CASSLGQASTNNSPLHF
TGTGCCAGCAGCTTGGGACAGGCCTCAACCAACAATTCACCCCTCCACTTT
>-|TRBD1|TRBV19|TRBJ2-2
CASRDTQGTGELFF
TGTGCCAGTAGGGATACACAGGGGACCGGGGAGCTGTTTTTT
>-|TRBD1|TRBV12-5|TRBJ1-2
CASGPGQGPLSYTF
TGTGCTAGTGGTCCGGGACAGGGACCTTTGAGCTACACCTTC
>-|TRBD1|TRBV28|TRBJ1-6
CASSLGQGNSPLHF
TGTGCCAGCAGTTTAGGACAGGGGAACTCACCCCTCCACTTT
>-|-|TRBV5-1|TRBJ2-5
CASSFDTQGHQETQYF
TGCGCCAGCAGCTTCGATACACAGGGCCACCAAGAGACCCAGTACTTC
>-|-|TRBV5-8|TRBJ2-5
CASSLAAVSRQETQYF
TGTGCCAGCAGCTTGGCGGCAGTCAGTCGGCAAGAGACCCAGTACTTC
>once|-|TRBV5-6|TRBJ1-4
CASSFGPTATTNEKLFF
TGTGCCAGCAGCTTTGGGCCGACAGCAACAACTAATGAAAAACTGTTTTTT
>-|-|TRBV5-4|TRBJ1-1
CASSLAGRGNTEAFF
TGTGCCAGCAGCTTGGCCGGGAGGGGAAACACTGAAGCTTTCTTT
>-|TRBD1|TRBV28|TRBJ1-4
CASSLPSGTGATNEKLFF
TGTGCCAGCAGTTTACCCTCCGGGACAGGGGCAACTAATGAAAAACTGTTTTTT
>once|TRBD2|TRBV18|TRBJ2-7
CATSKLAGDPYEQYF
TGTGCCACCTCAAAACTAGCGGGAGACCCCTACGAGCAGTACTTC
>-|TRBD1|TRBV28|TRBJ1-2
CASCLSGTENGYTF
TGTGCCAGCTGCTTGTCCGGGACAGAAAATGGCTACACCTTC
>once|-|TRBV4-1|TRBJ1-2
CASSQVGRTGYTF
TGCGCCAGCAGCCAAGTAGGCAGGACCGGCTACACCTTC
>-|TRBD1|TRBV6-5|TRBJ1-4
CASSPGQANEKLFF
TGTGCCAGCAGCCCGGGACAGGCTAATGAAAAACTGTTTTTT
>once|-|TRBV19|TRBJ1-1
CASSSRTAATEAFF
TGTGCCAGTAGTTCTCGGACGGCGGCCACTGAAGCTTTCTTT
>-|TRBD1|TRBV7-9|TRBJ2-7
CASSKERTGGVYEQYF
TGTGCCAGCAGCAAAGAACGGACAGGGGGGGTATACGAGCAGTACTTC
>once|-|TRBV27|TRBJ2-7
CASSWMGSSYEQYF
TGTGCCAGCAGTTGGATGGGCAGCTCCTACGAGCAGTACTTC